Listed below are T cell receptor beta chains from one sample, sequenced in a study of cytomegalovirus exposure and HLA in healthy donors. Sequencing was performed with immunoSEQ multiplex PCR; in TCRdb, only in-frame clones are kept and a portion is missing. The sample lists about 120,000 clones; under 90% were seen once. The sequencing input was PBMCs. These receptors all come from a woman younger than 45 in good health and CMV-seronegative. Both conserved end residues are part of each CDR3. A D gene is named only where the DNA matches it firmly. Not all rows give a size; the values are once, few, many and, for expanded clones, a class.

d_gene,abundance,v_gene,j_gene,CDR3aa,CDR3nt
NA,NA,TRBV21-1,TRBJ2-1,CASSHTSGNEQFF,TGTGCCAGCAGCCACACTAGTGGCAATGAGCAGTTCTTC
NA,NA,TRBV18,TRBJ1-4,CASSPQQDTGEKLFF,TGTGCCAGCTCACCACAGCAGGACACTGGGGAAAAACTGTTTTTT
TRBD1,NA,TRBV19,TRBJ2-4,CARGGRGITTLGLAKNIQYF,TGTGCCAGGGGCGGCAGGGGGATCACTACCCTAGGGCTAGCCAAAAACATTCAGTACTTC
NA,NA,TRBV27,TRBJ2-1,CASSLGLHNEQFF,TGTGCCAGCAGTTTAGGGCTTCACAATGAGCAGTTCTTC
NA,once,TRBV10-3,TRBJ2-5,CAISVRERWETQYF,TGTGCCATCAGTGTTAGGGAGAGGTGGGAGACCCAGTACTTC
TRBD2,NA,TRBV19,TRBJ2-5,CASSPGRGLAGSWETQYF,TGTGCCAGTAGTCCCGGCCGGGGACTAGCGGGAAGTTGGGAGACCCAGTACTTC
NA,NA,TRBV2,TRBJ2-7,CASSFRQDAYEQYF,TGTGCCAGCTCGTTCCGACAGGACGCCTACGAGCAGTACTTC
NA,NA,TRBV7-6,TRBJ2-5,CASSTLGGALETQYF,TGTGCCAGCAGCACCCTCGGAGGGGCTTTGGAGACCCAGTACTTC
NA,medium-sized,TRBV5-4,TRBJ2-4,CASSPGFGAKNIQYF,TGTGCCAGCAGCCCCGGTTTTGGAGCCAAAAACATTCAGTACTTC
TRBD2,NA,TRBV6-5,TRBJ2-1,CASSKAGGYNEQFF,TGTGCCAGCAGTAAAGCGGGAGGGTACAATGAGCAGTTCTTC